A single sample is the source of the 21 T cell receptor beta chains below, sequenced in a study of T-cell reconstitution after alpha-beta-depleted transplantation in children. TCRbeta library preparation incorporated unique molecular identifiers. Via MiXCR, TCRdb re-called the PCR reads, giving one row per CDR3 protein. The sample carries 500,000 to 650,000 distinct CDR3 sequences, approximately 12% recorded once. Material: PBMCs, mostly from graft donor cells, obtained 360 days after TCRalphabeta/CD19-depleted stem cell transplant. The source of these receptors is a male patient younger than 18 who had a stem cell transplant for acute myeloid leukemia, so the T cells may come from the graft donor.

The chain recombines TRBV20-1 with TRBJ2-7; D remains ambiguous. CDR1 and CDR2 from the germline V gene are DFQATT and SNEGSKA (reference sequence). Trimming pared 0 bases from V and 2 bases from J, leaving 8 bases between. The CDR3 covers 13 residues. The CDR3 here is CSARDDGPYEQYF. CDR3 sequence (DNA): TGCAGTGCTAGAGATGACGGACCCTACGAGCAGTACTTC.

The V gene is TRBV7-2, the J gene TRBJ2-7; D gene ambiguous. In germline, CDR1 is SGHTA, CDR2 FQGNSA. CDR3 length: 14 residues. Trimming removed 5 bases from V and 5 bases from J, with 16 bases in between. CDR3 loop: CASSPRLPNHEQYF. The CDR3 DNA reads as TGTGCCAGCAGCCCGCGACTTCCGAACCACGAGCAGTACTTC.

This chain joins TRBV5-1 and TRBJ2-3; 8 nucleotides line up with TRBD2. V trimming: 5 bases; J trimming: 3 bases; junction bases outside the gene matches: 11. The CDR3 is made up of 16 amino acids. Germline CDR1 SGHRS, CDR2 YFSETQ. CDR3 region: CASSRRAGGYTDTQYF. CDR3 DNA sequence: TGCGCCAGCAGTCGGCGGGCGGGAGGATATACAGATACGCAGTATTTT.

The gene calls are TRBV20-1 and TRBJ2-1, with D possibly matching TRBD2 (5 bases). The CDR3 has 15 residues. From germline, CDR1 is DFQATT and CDR2 SNEGSKA (reference sequence). V was trimmed by 1 base and J by 0 bases, leaving 10 bases between them. The CDR3 sequence is CSARGRSGSYNEQFF. CDR3 DNA: TGCAGTGCTAGAGGCAGAAGCGGCTCCTACAATGAGCAGTTCTTC.

This clonotype occurred a few times. The chain links TRBV5-1 to TRBJ2-5, with 7 bases identical to TRBD1. V gave up 0 bases and J gave up 4 bases; unmatched junction bases: 6. CDR1 and CDR2 from the germline V gene are SGHRS and YFSETQ. The CDR3 is 15 residues long. The CDR3 is CASSLEVGGVETQYF. CDR3 DNA sequence: TGCGCCAGCAGCTTGGAAGTAGGGGGCGTAGAGACCCAGTACTTC.

The rearrangement uses TRBV10-3 and TRBJ2-7; a weak D match, TRBD2 (6 bases). The CDR3 runs 15 residues. Trimming removed 4 bases at V and 2 bases at J, with 15 bases between. Germline V lookup: CDR1 ENHRY, CDR2 SYGVKD. CDR3 region: CAISGRLAQAYEQYF. DNA for the CDR3: TGTGCCATCAGTGGAAGGCTAGCGCAAGCCTACGAGCAGTACTTC.

This clonotype was seen a handful of times. V gene TRBV4-3 combines with J gene TRBJ2-1; D remains unclear. Trimming shortened V by 3 bases and J by 7 bases, and 7 bases separated the two germline ends. From germline, CDR1 is LGHNA and CDR2 YSLEER. This CDR3 region has 12 residues. The CDR3 DNA reads as TGCGCCAGCAGCCAGCACAAGAATGAGCAGTTCTTC. Translated: CASSQHKNEQFF.

At least ten counts were recorded for this clonotype. The chain uses TRBV29-1 and TRBJ2-7; a possible D gene is TRBD2 (5 bases). CDR1 and CDR2 from the germline V gene are SQVTM and ANQGSEA. V lost 4 bases to trimming and J lost 6 bases, with 10 bases between them. The CDR3 runs 11 residues. CDR3 coding DNA: TGCAGCGTTGTTCGGGGTGGCGAGCAGTACTTC. Translating gives CSVVRGGEQYF.

There are a few counts of this clonotype. CDR3 sequence reads: CASSLFGDRFSGANVLTF. In DNA form, the CDR3 reads TGCGCCAGCAGCTTGTTTGGGGACAGGTTCTCTGGGGCCAACGTCCTGACTTTC. The rearrangement joins TRBV5-1 to TRBJ2-6, with 8 bases fitting TRBD1. Germline assignment: CDR1 SGHRS and CDR2 YFSETQ. The CDR3 sequence is 18 residues long. Trimming removed 1 base from V and 0 bases from J; junction bases left unmatched: 6. Full variable domain (rest looked up from reference TRBV5-1 and TRBJ2-6): KAGVTQTPRYLIKTRGQQVTLSCSPISGHRSVSWYQQTPGQGLQFLFEYFSETQRNKGNFPGRFSGRQFSNSRSEMNVSTLELGDSALYLCASSLFGDRFSGANVLTFGAGSRLTVL.

This clonotype was counted only a few times. V is TRBV19 and J is TRBJ2-7; no reliable D call. The germline V gene encodes CDR1 LNHDA and CDR2 SQIVND (reference sequence). Trimming pared 3 bases from V and 4 bases from J, leaving 10 bases between. This CDR3 contains 13 residues. The CDR3 nucleotides read TGTGCCAGTAGTATGGCGGTTGGATACGAGCAGTACTTC. Residues: CASSMAVGYEQYF.

The chain carries TRBV25-1 and TRBJ2-2, with unresolved D. With 1 base removed from V and 6 bases from J, the gap between germline ends came to 6 bases. Germline lookup yields CDR1 MGHDK and CDR2 SYGVNS. The CDR3 loop spans 13 amino acids. The CDR3 protein is CASSESPSGELFF. CDR3 DNA: TGTGCCAGCAGTGAATCCCCGTCCGGGGAGCTGTTTTTT.

This clonotype occurred many times. V usage is TRBV29-1 and J usage is TRBJ2-7; TRBD1 aligns across 9 bases. The CDR3 runs 13 residues. Per the germline V gene, CDR1 is SQVTM and CDR2 is ANQGSEA. V trimming: 7 bases; J trimming: 9 bases; junction bases outside the gene matches: 13. The CDR3 loop reads CSALERQGEGQYF. For the CDR3, the DNA is TGCAGCGCCCTTGAGAGACAGGGGGAAGGGCAGTACTTC.

The chain carries TRBV4-3 and TRBJ2-7, with no clear D. This CDR3 contains 13 residues. Germline-derived CDR1 and CDR2 are LGHNA and YSLEER. Trimming stripped 4 bases from V and 5 bases from J, with 12 bases between. The CDR3: CASSLGIGNEQYF. The CDR3 DNA is TGCGCCAGCAGCCTGGGTATTGGGAACGAGCAGTACTTC.

This clonotype was seen more than once but under ten times. The rearrangement uses TRBV29-1 and TRBJ2-7; D not certain. V gave up 4 bases and J gave up 3 bases, with 10 bases separating them. CDR1 is SQVTM, CDR2 ANQGSEA, per germline. The CDR3 is 12 amino acids. The CDR3 DNA reads as TGCAGCGTTGTGGGCGGTTACTACGAGCAGTACTTC. It encodes CSVVGGYYEQYF.

This chain connects TRBV7-9 to TRBJ2-3; D is uncertain. With 4 bases removed from V and 4 bases from J, the gap between germline ends came to 6 bases. Germline-derived CDR1 and CDR2 are SEHNR and FQNEAQ (reference sequence). CDR3 length equals 12 residues. CDR3 sequence (DNA): TGTGCCAGCAGCTCGATAGCAGATACGCAGTATTTT. Translated: CASSSIADTQYF.

This chain connects TRBV4-3 to TRBJ2-7, with no clear D. Germline lookup yields CDR1 LGHNA and CDR2 YSLEER. With 0 bases removed from V and 7 bases from J, the gap between germline ends came to 13 bases. The CDR3 is 14 amino acids. The CDR3 bases are TGCGCCAGCAGCCAAGATGAGAGAGCGCGGGAGCAGTACTTC. Translating gives CASSQDERAREQYF.

The chain links TRBV12-3 or TRBV12-4 to TRBJ2-1, with D perhaps TRBD2 (7 bases). Deletions cut 3 bases from V and 15 bases from J, with 12 bases between. This CDR3 has 11 residues. In nucleotides, the CDR3 is TGTGCCAGCAGTTTTGGGGGAGGGGGGTTCTTC. Translated, it gives CASSFGGGGFF.

This clonotype has only a few counts. The J gene is TRBJ2-5, the V gene TRBV15; 7 bases map to TRBD2. The V segment lost 7 bases and the J segment 2 bases; nucleotides outside the gene matches: 10. This CDR3 is built from 15 residues. Germline CDR1 is LNHNV and CDR2 is YYDKDF (reference sequence). As DNA, the CDR3 is TGTGCCACCACCCCAGGGAGGGCCGTGCAAGAGACCCAGTACTTC. Protein product: CATTPGRAVQETQYF.

V usage is TRBV4-3 and J usage is TRBJ2-2; D ambiguous. The CDR3 runs to 14 residues. Trimming took off 0 bases at V and 6 bases at J, with 8 bases between the two ends. Germline V lookup: CDR1 LGHNA, CDR2 YSLEER. CDR3: CASSQDWWAGELFF. Written as DNA, the CDR3 is TGCGCCAGCAGCCAAGATTGGTGGGCCGGGGAGCTGTTTTTT.

There are many counts of this clonotype. This chain connects TRBV29-1 to TRBJ2-1; TRBD2 agrees at 10 bases. Germline CDR1 is SQVTM and CDR2 is ANQGSEA. The J segment lost 7 bases and the V segment lost 4 bases, leaving 13 bases of the junction unmatched. This CDR3 spans 16 amino acids. CDR3 residues: CSVVRLAGPGWNEQFF. DNA for the CDR3: TGCAGCGTTGTGAGACTAGCGGGCCCCGGGTGGAATGAGCAGTTCTTC.

This clonotype was observed a few times. The rearrangement links TRBV10-2 to TRBJ2-2; D assignment may be TRBD1 or TRBD2 (5 bases each). Germline lookup yields CDR1 WSHSY and CDR2 SAAADI. CDR3 length equals 12 residues. Trimming left V 6 bases short and J 7 bases short, with 9 bases between. CDR3 DNA: TGCGCCAGCAGCCGAGGGGACGGGGAGCTGTTTTTT. Translated: CASSRGDGELFF.